Listed here is a single TCR beta chain. This CDR3 contains 15 residues. Trimming took 4 bases from V and 8 from J; bases not matched to a gene: 5. Germline V gene data show CDR1 as SGHRS and CDR2 as YFSETQ. The sample is drawn from a study of blood T cell repertoires in COVID-19. Original methodology: Estimation of nucleated cell counts was performed using reference gene primer amplification. Clones were read by immunoSEQ multiplex PCR, and TCRdb kept only the in-frame ones, dropping some. For V, J and clone size, that table is used; D and trimming come from the DNA. The sample lists 15,000 to 20,000 clones, about 89% occurring once.

The sample consisted of peripheral blood. This receptor was taken from an older woman with active COVID-19. V gene TRBV5-1 combines with J gene TRBJ2-1; TRBD2 matches at 14 bases. For the CDR3, the DNA is TGCGCCAGCAGCCCAGGACTAGCGGGGGGCGATGAGCAGTTCTTC. This gives the protein CASSPGLAGGDEQFF.